This note documents a single TCR beta chain sequence. The antigen remains undetermined. The data derive from a study of vaccination effects on CD4 cells after COVID-19. Study context: A few million PBMC were seeded per well and grown in the presence of about 10 IU/ml IL-2 and around 11 ug/ml peptides.

CD4+ T cells were isolated after around ten days of culture. V lost 5 bases to trimming and J lost 8 bases, with 16 bases between them. This CDR3 has 14 amino acids. The germline gives CDR1 SGHNT, CDR2 YYREEE (reference sequence). Only in-frame clones appear in the TCRdb table, and some are missing; sequencing was by immunoSEQ multiplex PCR. The table has roughly 68,000 clones, about 72% seen once. The chain is built from TRBV5-4 and TRBJ1-4, with a possible D match to TRBD1 (6 bases). This TCR derives from a human donor who had a prior SARS-CoV-2 infection. Material: CD4+ T cells from PBMCs cultured without peptide, obtained before COVID-19 vaccination. CDR3 DNA sequence: TGTGCCAGCAGTCCAGCGCTACAGGGCGAAAAACTGTTTTTT. Protein sequence: CASSPALQGEKLFF.